This T cell receptor beta chain was recovered during a study of cytomegalovirus exposure and HLA in healthy donors (dated by TCRdb to the late 2010s). For the study in its entirety: In an earlier analysis of some 550 of the donors, 250 to 350 Gb of sequence data and 90 million to 120 million unique TCR beta sequences from some 170 million T cells were reported. On average, roughly 200,000 unique TCR beta nucleotide sequences were sequenced per donor among a few hundred genotyped donors of the cohort, with roughly 18% of those sequences being non-productive. Typing coverage differed by locus: A, B, C, DRB1 and DQB1 were typed in about 620-630 donors, DQA1 in roughly 500, DPA1 in around 610, and DPB1 in about 450. In an earlier analysis of a few hundred of the donors, high-throughput TCR beta sequencing was used to judge whether each TCR beta V gene segment behaved as functional or pseudogenic. Rather than using new phenotypic data, the later analysis identified candidate immune exposures from TCR beta sequences and from how often those sequences occurred across donors. The study profiled the T cell repertoires of some 610 subjects by immunosequencing and related them to cytomegalovirus serostatus. To predict cytomegalovirus infection status, the study combined high-throughput TCR immunosequencing, statistical association of individual TCRs with disease status, and machine learning. The aim of the study was to test whether cataloging public T cell receptors could identify signatures of past pathogen exposure. Donor age, sex, ethnicity and CMV serostatus were compiled together with the repertoire data. To study patterns of TCR occurrence, a later analysis re-analyzed previously published TCR beta repertoires from 666 donors and added high-resolution HLA genotyping. A later genetic analysis took genome-wide SNP genotypes for about 65% of the roughly 670 donors and used that subset as a discovery cohort. Every discovery cohort repertoire had been produced on one sequencing platform. Five DR-DQ haplotypes were treated as single units for association and clustering because of strong linkage in the cohort. The genetic ancestry cluster associated with self-reported Caucasian donors included approximately 85% of the 398 genotyped donors. An early release that covered 500 to 800 HLA-typed donors contained approximately 300 gigabases of sequencing data and approximately 85 million unique TCR sequences. A separate validation cohort of 100 to 150 different subjects was used in addition to the 666-subject first cohort. HLA typing covered class I and class II loci at four-digit resolution. The paper's findings and limits, for the study overall: Presence/absence analyses assumed roughly uniform sequencing depth across donors, an assumption that may not hold. CMV serostatus was the only immune exposure information available for the cohort. The study gave a list of some 150 TCR beta chains associated with cytomegalovirus. Several of the top co-occurrence clusters appeared to be linked to parvovirus B19, influenza, CMV and Epstein-Barr virus, according to a later analysis. Specific HLA alleles were associated with 15,000 to 20,000 TCR beta sequences at a false discovery rate of 0.05 in a later analysis. The classifier was reported to diagnose cytomegalovirus status with high specificity and sensitivity in both the original cohort and the validation cohort. Linkage disequilibrium might explain the correlated functional status among segregating V segments, but an unknown experimental factor could not be excluded. The authors suggested that the approach could potentially be extended to other disease states and immunological phenotypes. Most TCR sequences were seen in very few donors, while some public TCRs were found in many individuals. Assigning TCR associations to individual alleles was difficult when HLA alleles, especially DR and DQ, strongly co-occurred. According to a later analysis, TCR association rates differed among HLA loci, with DRB1 alleles showing the most associated TCRs and HLA-C alleles showing the fewest. Because the 87-base-pair reads could not distinguish some IMGT-functional V segments, including TRBV6-2 and TRBV6-3, those segments were excluded. A further reported finding was that TCR beta sequences accurately predicted the HLA-A and HLA-B alleles for most subjects in the first cohort. Because counts were too low, seventeen rarely observed V segments, including chromosome 9 orphons, were excluded from the earlier analysis of some 590 of the donors. Only TCR beta chains were sequenced in this cohort, and the absence of alpha or paired-chain data limited detectable features. Because HLA typing was missing for some donors at each locus, association tests included only the typed subset. In a later genetic analysis, a missense DCLRE1C variant was associated with V-gene and J-gene trimming of TCR beta chains, and the association was replicated in an independent cohort. According to a later analysis, most CMV-associated TCR beta chains appeared to be HLA-restricted, and the HLA associations seemed to be driven largely by CMV exposure. Compared with equally common non-associated chains, HLA-associated TCR beta chains in a later analysis were more clonally expanded and had lower generation probabilities. A cluster of highly shared sequence variants was judged likely to be a technical artifact of the sequencing pipeline. Compared with the 666-donor mean, donors in an Asian-associated ancestry cluster had fewer N-insertions in productive TCRs, according to a later genetic analysis. In vitro tests confirmed that a few of the cytomegalovirus-associated TCR beta chains recognize cytomegalovirus antigens. Broadly in line with IMGT annotations, most TCR beta V segments showed up in productive rearrangements about 87% or about 30% of the time in an earlier analysis of approximately 600 of the donors.

Libraries were constructed by the immunoSEQ multiplex PCR assay. For the multiplex PCR, a mixture combining 60 forward primers for TCR Vbeta segments and 13 reverse primers for TCR Jbeta segments was used. The CDR3 region of rearranged TCR beta genes was amplified from genomic DNA with a multiplex PCR assay. Amplified TCR beta libraries were sequenced as 87-base-pair reads on the Illumina HiSeq System. As for the original processing: Across the 600 to 700 repertoires, a later analysis counted roughly 77 million unique TCR beta chains, roughly 11 million of which were shared by at least two donors. Raw reads were error-corrected and collapsed into unique sequences with a nearest-neighbor algorithm that merged closely related sequences to remove PCR and sequencing errors. Alignment of CDR3 sequences to IMGT reference sequences was used to assign V, D and J gene segments. For a sequence to be retained, at least a six-nucleotide match to both a V gene segment and a J gene segment was required. A rearrangement counted as productive if the CDR3 had no stop codons and remained in frame with V and J, and every other rearrangement counted as non-productive. Following IMGT convention, CDR3 was defined as the stretch from the second conserved V-encoded cysteine to the conserved J-encoded phenylalanine. The earlier analysis of some 580 of the donors excluded any sequence lacking an unambiguous match to a single V gene segment. An earlier analysis of fewer than 650 of the donors classified V segments as functional when productive rearrangements were above 56.7% and as segregating when the standard deviation between donors was above 5%. A statistical classification framework was built for diagnosing cytomegalovirus status from the catalog of TCR beta chain sequences. A later analysis assigned V and J genes by comparing TCR nucleotide sequences with IMGT/GENE-DB human TR gene sequences. A later analysis assigned CDR3 sequences and most-parsimonious VDJ recombination scenarios with the TCRdist pipeline. In a later analysis, each TCR beta chain was defined by its CDR3 amino acid sequence together with its V-gene family, and reads lacking a unique V-gene family were excluded. As a way to deal with suspected cross-contamination and a sequencing artifact, a later analysis dropped roughly 620 nucleotide sequences that were highly shared and had low generation probability. In a later analysis, a clonal expansion index for each public chain was calculated from normalized within-repertoire ranks of inferred template counts. A later analysis computed generation probabilities with a VDJ recombination model fitted to out-of-frame rearrangements, and checked the results against IGoR. A later analysis scored TCR-TCR, TCR-HLA and TCR-CMV co-occurrence with hypergeometric tests, applying a repertoire-size bias correction to TCR pairs. A later analysis estimated false discovery rates by permuting HLA or CMV assignments 20 times. In a later analysis, co-occurring TCRs were grouped with DBSCAN, and TCRdist sequence similarity was added when clustering was performed within HLA-allele-positive subsets. Co-occurrence clustering excluded repertoires with fewer than 30,000 or more than 120,000 public chains, plus five with anomalous nucleotide sharing. The clones in this table, taken by TCRdb from immuneACCESS, are in-frame only. Not every clone is retained; where verified, under half of the shortfall comes from an unresolved V gene, and the cause of the rest is unknown. The V and J calls and the clone size are those of that table, but D and trimming were determined from the DNA. The table for this sample records 85,000 to 110,000 clones. The top ten clones comprise about 3% of the sample.

With regard to this clone: Its recognized antigen is unknown.

As encoded in the germline V gene, CDR1 is SGHVS while CDR2 is FQNEAQ. From the cysteine through the phenylalanine, the CDR3 covers 15 amino acids. Only the CDR3 part of the read is kept: 45 bases, read in frame from the first base. The germline ends are 10 bases apart after V is trimmed by 2 bases and J by 2 bases. The cohort consisted of 670 or so healthy bone marrow donors. At the time of sampling, every cohort member was nominally healthy, though immune exposures that went unrecorded were likely present. The donor tested CMV seronegative, placing the donor among the 350 or so seronegative members of the cohort. A peripheral blood sample was provided by each donor, and peripheral blood mononuclear cells were used for TCR beta sequencing. The Qiagen DNeasy Blood Extraction Kit was used to extract genomic DNA from the blood cell samples.

Sequenced: PBMCs. The V and J genes are TRBV7-8 and TRBJ1-3, and perhaps TRBD1 as D gene, on 6 matching bases. The receptor comes from a man in his forties or fifties in good health and CMV-seronegative. This receptor has the CDR3 CASSLQAGAGNTIYF. The bases read TGTGCCAGCAGCTTACAGGCAGGGGCTGGAAACACCATATATTTT.